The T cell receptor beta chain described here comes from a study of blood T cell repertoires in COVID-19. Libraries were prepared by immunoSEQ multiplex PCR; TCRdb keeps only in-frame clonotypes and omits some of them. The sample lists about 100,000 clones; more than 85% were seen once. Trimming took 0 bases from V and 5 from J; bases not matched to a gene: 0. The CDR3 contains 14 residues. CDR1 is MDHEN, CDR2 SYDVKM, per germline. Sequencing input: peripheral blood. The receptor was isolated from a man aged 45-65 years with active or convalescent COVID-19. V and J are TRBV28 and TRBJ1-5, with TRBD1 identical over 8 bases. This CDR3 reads CASSLWTGDQPQHF. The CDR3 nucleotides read TGTGCCAGCAGTTTATGGACAGGGGATCAGCCCCAGCATTTT.